The 27 T cell receptor beta chains below all came from one sample that was sequenced in a study of cytomegalovirus exposure and HLA in healthy donors. PCR used 60 Vbeta primers and 13 Jbeta primers. The table came from immunoSEQ multiplex PCR; TCRdb's copy has only in-frame clones and leaves some out. The table shows approximately 150,000 clones, with roughly four fifths occurring only once. Sequenced: PBMCs. These receptors all stem from a man aged 35 to 55 in good health and CMV-seronegative.

The chain employs TRBV18 and TRBJ2-7; D is ambiguous. Germline assignment: CDR1 KGHSH and CDR2 LQKENI. Deletions cut 3 bases from V and 6 bases from J, with 9 bases between. The CDR3 has 12 amino acids. The CDR3: CASSPDSSEQYF. In DNA, the CDR3 is TGTGCCAGCTCACCGGATTCTAGCGAGCAGTACTTC.

The rearrangement uses TRBV19 and TRBJ2-7; D is undetermined. This CDR3 has 13 amino acids. CDR1 LNHDA and CDR2 SQIVND come from the germline V gene (reference sequence). V was cut by 1 base and J by 2 bases, with 6 bases left in between. The CDR3, as DNA: TGTGCCAGTAGTATAGGACACCCCTACGAGCAGTACTTC. Encoded protein: CASSIGHPYEQYF. Using reference TRBV19 and TRBJ2-7 for the parts outside the CDR3, the full variable domain is DGGITQSPKYLFRKEGQNVTLSCEQNLNHDAMYWYRQDPGQGLRLIYYSQIVNDFQKGDIAEGYSVSREKKESFPLTVTSAQKNPTAFYLCASSIGHPYEQYFGPGTRLTVT.

The chain combines TRBV14 with TRBJ2-2; weak D call: TRBD1 (5 bases). Germline lookup yields CDR1 SGHDN and CDR2 FVKESK. Trimming left V 4 bases short and J 7 bases short, with 10 bases between. The CDR3 has 13 amino acids. The CDR3, as DNA: TGTGCCAGCAGCCTAAGGGGCCACGGGGAGCTGTTTTTT. This gives the protein CASSLRGHGELFF. Full variable domain (missing parts from reference TRBV14 and TRBJ2-2): EAGVTQFPSHSVIEKGQTVTLRCDPISGHDNLYWYRRVMGKEIKFLLHFVKESKQDESGMPNNRFLAERTGGTYSTLKVQPAELEDSGVYFCASSLRGHGELFFGEGSRLTVL.

The chain combines TRBV19 with TRBJ1-1; a possible D gene is TRBD1 (6 bases). CDR3 length: 15 residues. V was clipped by 7 bases and J by 0 bases, with 15 bases between them. Germline V gives CDR1 LNHDA, CDR2 SQIVND (reference sequence). The CDR3 bases are TGTGCCAGTAAAGGATTGAGGGACATGAACACTGAAGCTTTCTTT. It yields the protein CASKGLRDMNTEAFF.

This chain links TRBV6-5 with TRBJ1-1; 10 bases line up with TRBD1. Trimming took 5 bases from V and 2 from J; bases not matched to a gene: 2. This CDR3 region has 14 residues. Germline lookup yields CDR1 MNHEY and CDR2 SVGAGI. CDR3 protein: CASSPTGGNTEAFF. The CDR3 DNA reads as TGTGCCAGCAGTCCGACAGGGGGCAACACTGAAGCTTTCTTT.

The J gene is TRBJ1-2, the V gene TRBV5-1, with 10 bases that match TRBD1. The V gene end was trimmed by 0 bases and the J gene end by 8 bases; junction bases not matched to a gene: 4. This CDR3 region has 14 residues. CDR1 and CDR2 (germline): SGHRS, YFSETQ. CDR3 sequence (DNA): TGCGCCAGCAGCTTGGGGGACAGGGGCAAGGGCTACACCTTC. Residues: CASSLGDRGKGYTF.

This clone was counted only a few times. The chain is built from TRBV4-1 and TRBJ2-1; 7 bases agree with TRBD2. The germline V gene encodes CDR1 MGHRA and CDR2 YSYEKL. The V and J ends lost 5 bases and 4 bases, in that order; junction bases with no gene match: 8. The CDR3 extends over 15 amino acids. This CDR3 reads CASSGPAGTYNEQFF. As DNA, the CDR3 is TGCGCCAGCAGCGGGCCAGCGGGAACGTACAATGAGCAGTTCTTC.

This chain links TRBV6-6 with TRBJ2-1, with a tentative D call TRBD2 (5 bases). Trimming left V 8 bases short and J 3 bases short, with 8 bases between. The CDR3 totals 12 residues. Germline V gene data show CDR1 as MNHNY and CDR2 as SVGAGI (reference sequence). CDR3 nucleotide sequence: TGTGCCAGCGGTCGGGGCTACAATGAGCAGTTCTTC. This sequence encodes CASGRGYNEQFF.

The chain has TRBV5-5 and TRBJ2-5, with D possibly being TRBD1 (5 bases). The ends were cut back, 0 bases at V and 5 bases at J, with 14 bases in the middle. Germline-derived CDR1 and CDR2 are SGHKS and YYEKEE (reference sequence). This CDR3 region has 15 residues. The CDR3 loop is CASSLAWGKGETQYF. CDR3 in DNA: TGTGCCAGCAGCTTGGCGTGGGGAAAGGGGGAGACCCAGTACTTC. Filled out from reference TRBV5-5 and TRBJ2-5, the complete variable domain reads DAGVTQSPTHLIKTRGQQVTLRCSPISGHKSVSWYQQVLGQGPQFIFQYYEKEERGRGNFPDRFSARQFPNYSSELNVNALLLGDSALYLCASSLAWGKGETQYFGPGTRLLVL.

The rearrangement links TRBV5-4 to TRBJ2-1, with 11 bases aligning to TRBD1. V lost 4 bases, J lost 4 bases, and 4 bases stayed unmatched. There are 15 residues in the CDR3. Germline-derived CDR1 and CDR2 are SGHNT and YYREEE (reference sequence). The chain's CDR3 is CASSPGQGGYNEQFF. The DNA of the CDR3 is TGTGCCAGCAGCCCGGGACAGGGGGGATACAATGAGCAGTTCTTC.

J is TRBJ1-3 and V is TRBV11-2; 7 bases fit TRBD1. CDR1 is SGHAT and CDR2 is FQNNGV in the germline V gene. This CDR3 comprises 14 residues. The J segment lost 0 bases and the V segment lost 5 bases, leaving 1 base of the junction unmatched. The DNA for the CDR3 is TGTGCCAGCAGCCGACAGGGCTCTGGAAACACCATATATTTT. Residues: CASSRQGSGNTIYF.

This chain connects TRBV4-1 to TRBJ1-1, with D uncertain. V was shortened by 1 base and J by 0 bases, with 9 bases between the two germline ends. The length of the CDR3 is 15 residues. Germline values: CDR1 MGHRA, CDR2 YSYEKL. The CDR3 loop is CASSQGRGLNTEAFF. CDR3 nucleotide sequence: TGCGCCAGCAGCCAAGGACGAGGCCTGAACACTGAAGCTTTCTTT.

J is TRBJ1-5 and V is TRBV27; possible D gene TRBD1, 6 bases. Germline V gives CDR1 MNHEY, CDR2 SMNVEV (reference sequence). V lost 3 bases and J lost 5, with 20 bases in between. This CDR3 is built from 17 residues. The CDR3 spells CASSFSVRGGAHQPQHF. The CDR3 DNA reads as TGTGCCAGCAGTTTCTCAGTTCGTGGGGGGGCTCATCAGCCCCAGCATTTT.

This chain uses TRBV28 with TRBJ2-3, with TRBD2 identical over 9 bases. The length of the CDR3 is 17 residues. The J segment lost 10 bases and the V segment lost 4 bases, leaving 18 bases of the junction unmatched. CDR1 and CDR2 (germline): MDHEN, SYDVKM. The CDR3: CASSSRPGREGGLAQYF. The CDR3 DNA follows: TGTGCCAGCAGTTCCCGCCCGGGGCGGGAGGGTGGTCTTGCGCAGTATTTT.

This sequence joins TRBV30 and TRBJ1-3, with a tentative D call TRBD1 (5 bases). In germline, CDR1 is GTSNPN, CDR2 SVGIG (reference sequence). The germline V and J ends were trimmed by 2 bases and 2 bases, with 13 bases remaining between them. The CDR3 spans 15 residues. CDR3 residues: CAWSSGRVTGNTIYF. The CDR3 DNA is TGTGCCTGGAGTTCCGGCAGGGTAACTGGAAACACCATATATTTT.

The chain couples TRBV27 to TRBJ2-7; 10 bases match TRBD2. The CDR3 sequence is 17 residues long. Germline CDR1 MNHEY, CDR2 SMNVEV (reference sequence). J lost 5 bases, V lost 2 bases, and 12 bases had no gene match. The CDR3 DNA follows: TGTGCCAGCAGTTTACGAAGCGGGAGGGCCAGGGTCCACGAGCAGTACTTC. Translation gives CASSLRSGRARVHEQYF.

The genes are TRBV7-6 and TRBJ1-4; perhaps TRBD1 as D (5 bases). CDR1 SGHVS and CDR2 FNYEAQ come from the germline V gene. Trimming left V 6 bases short and J 5 bases short, with 10 bases between. The CDR3 contains 13 residues. CDR3 in amino acids: CASRGQPNEKLFF. Here the CDR3 DNA reads TGTGCCAGCAGGGGGCAGCCGAATGAAAAACTGTTTTTT. The whole variable domain, remainder taken from reference TRBV7-6 and TRBJ1-4, is GAGVSQSPRYKVTKRGQDVALRCDPISGHVSLYWYRQALGQGPEFLTYFNYEAQQDKSGLPNDRFSAERPEGSISTLTIQRTEQRDSAMYRCASRGQPNEKLFFGSGTQLSVL.

This sequence joins TRBV4-2 and TRBJ1-2, with 8 bases identical to TRBD1. Germline V gene data show CDR1 as LGHNA and CDR2 as YNFKEQ. V gave up 0 bases and J gave up 4 bases; unmatched junction bases: 10. The CDR3 is made up of 17 amino acids. CDR3 sequence (DNA): TGTGCCAGCAGCCAAGACCCCCGGACAGGGTTAGGCTATGGCTACACCTTC. Encoded protein: CASSQDPRTGLGYGYTF.

This chain connects TRBV2 to TRBJ2-2; a weak D match, TRBD2 (5 bases). Looked up from germline, CDR1 is SNHLY and CDR2 is FYNNEI. The ends were cut back, 6 bases at V and 4 bases at J, with 12 bases in the middle. The CDR3 extends over 14 amino acids. The DNA of the CDR3 is TGTGCCAGCAGAGAAACTAGTAGCACCGGGGAGCTGTTTTTT. It encodes CASRETSSTGELFF.

In its sample, this clone was seen once. The chain is built from TRBV28 and TRBJ1-5; TRBD1 aligns across 9 bases. The CDR3 is made up of 19 amino acids. The germline V gene encodes CDR1 MDHEN and CDR2 SYDVKM. The J segment lost 2 bases and the V segment lost 5 bases, leaving 16 bases of the junction unmatched. For the CDR3, the DNA is TGTGCCAGCAGTCCTAAACGGGACAGGGTTATGATGGGCAATCAGCCCCAGCATTTT. This sequence encodes CASSPKRDRVMMGNQPQHF.

This chain links TRBV29-1 with TRBJ2-5, with TRBD2 identical over 12 bases. This CDR3 region has 13 residues. J gave up 3 bases and V 5 bases, and 1 base lay outside the gene matches. CDR1 and CDR2 (germline): SQVTM, ANQGSEA. The CDR3 DNA sequence: TGCAGCGTTTGGACTAGCGGGAAAGAGACCCAGTACTTC. It codes for CSVWTSGKETQYF.

In its sample, this clone was seen once. The chain employs TRBV27 and TRBJ2-5; TRBD2 aligns across 7 bases. The trim removed 3 bases at V and 4 bases at J, leaving 5 bases unmatched. CDR1 is MNHEY, CDR2 SMNVEV, per germline (reference sequence). The length of the CDR3 is 14 residues. This CDR3 is CASSFGGGVETQYF. CDR3 bases: TGTGCCAGCAGTTTCGGGGGAGGGGTAGAGACCCAGTACTTC.

The gene calls are TRBV27 and TRBJ2-7, with TRBD2 as a possible D gene (5 bases). Germline V lookup: CDR1 MNHEY, CDR2 SMNVEV (reference sequence). V lost 6 bases and J 3 bases, leaving 9 bases between the germline ends. CDR3 length equals 12 residues. DNA of the CDR3: TGTGCCAGCAGGGGGAGTAGCTACGAGCAGTACGTC. Translated, it gives CASRGSSYEQYV.

About this clone itself: One junction end disagrees with the germline gene, perhaps due to a read error. The chain is built from TRBV27 and TRBJ2-6, with TRBD1 matching 10 bases. The CDR3 spans 17 residues. Germline-derived CDR1 and CDR2 are MNHEY and SMNVEV (reference sequence). CDR3 sequence: CASSVTGGLSGANGLTF. CDR3 in DNA: TGTGCCAGCAGTGTGACAGGGGGCCTCTCTGGGGCCAACGGCCTGACTTTC.

The chain uses TRBV7-9 and TRBJ1-2; the D gene is possibly TRBD1 (5 bases). The CDR3 length is 15 residues. CDR1 and CDR2 (germline): SEHNR, FQNEAQ (reference sequence). Trimming pared 1 base from V and 5 bases from J, leaving 14 bases between. CDR3 region: CASSLVERQSYGYTF. Written as DNA, the CDR3 is TGTGCCAGCAGCTTAGTAGAGAGACAGTCTTATGGCTACACCTTC.

This sequence joins TRBV27 and TRBJ1-5; D remains unclear. Trimming took 6 bases from V and 4 from J, leaving 13 bases between them. This CDR3 has 14 residues. Germline V lookup: CDR1 MNHEY, CDR2 SMNVEV (reference sequence). The CDR3 loop is CASSPGFLNQPQHF. The CDR3 DNA is TGTGCCAGCAGCCCGGGTTTCTTAAATCAGCCCCAGCATTTT.

For the CDR3, the DNA is TGTGCCAGCAGCCCGCGTCAGGACAGGACGAACACTGAAGCTTTCTTT. It encodes CASSPRQDRTNTEAFF. V gene TRBV21-1 combines with J gene TRBJ1-1; the tabulated D call, TRBD1, remains unverified against the DNA. TRBV21-1 is a documented pseudogene. This CDR3 spans 16 amino acids.